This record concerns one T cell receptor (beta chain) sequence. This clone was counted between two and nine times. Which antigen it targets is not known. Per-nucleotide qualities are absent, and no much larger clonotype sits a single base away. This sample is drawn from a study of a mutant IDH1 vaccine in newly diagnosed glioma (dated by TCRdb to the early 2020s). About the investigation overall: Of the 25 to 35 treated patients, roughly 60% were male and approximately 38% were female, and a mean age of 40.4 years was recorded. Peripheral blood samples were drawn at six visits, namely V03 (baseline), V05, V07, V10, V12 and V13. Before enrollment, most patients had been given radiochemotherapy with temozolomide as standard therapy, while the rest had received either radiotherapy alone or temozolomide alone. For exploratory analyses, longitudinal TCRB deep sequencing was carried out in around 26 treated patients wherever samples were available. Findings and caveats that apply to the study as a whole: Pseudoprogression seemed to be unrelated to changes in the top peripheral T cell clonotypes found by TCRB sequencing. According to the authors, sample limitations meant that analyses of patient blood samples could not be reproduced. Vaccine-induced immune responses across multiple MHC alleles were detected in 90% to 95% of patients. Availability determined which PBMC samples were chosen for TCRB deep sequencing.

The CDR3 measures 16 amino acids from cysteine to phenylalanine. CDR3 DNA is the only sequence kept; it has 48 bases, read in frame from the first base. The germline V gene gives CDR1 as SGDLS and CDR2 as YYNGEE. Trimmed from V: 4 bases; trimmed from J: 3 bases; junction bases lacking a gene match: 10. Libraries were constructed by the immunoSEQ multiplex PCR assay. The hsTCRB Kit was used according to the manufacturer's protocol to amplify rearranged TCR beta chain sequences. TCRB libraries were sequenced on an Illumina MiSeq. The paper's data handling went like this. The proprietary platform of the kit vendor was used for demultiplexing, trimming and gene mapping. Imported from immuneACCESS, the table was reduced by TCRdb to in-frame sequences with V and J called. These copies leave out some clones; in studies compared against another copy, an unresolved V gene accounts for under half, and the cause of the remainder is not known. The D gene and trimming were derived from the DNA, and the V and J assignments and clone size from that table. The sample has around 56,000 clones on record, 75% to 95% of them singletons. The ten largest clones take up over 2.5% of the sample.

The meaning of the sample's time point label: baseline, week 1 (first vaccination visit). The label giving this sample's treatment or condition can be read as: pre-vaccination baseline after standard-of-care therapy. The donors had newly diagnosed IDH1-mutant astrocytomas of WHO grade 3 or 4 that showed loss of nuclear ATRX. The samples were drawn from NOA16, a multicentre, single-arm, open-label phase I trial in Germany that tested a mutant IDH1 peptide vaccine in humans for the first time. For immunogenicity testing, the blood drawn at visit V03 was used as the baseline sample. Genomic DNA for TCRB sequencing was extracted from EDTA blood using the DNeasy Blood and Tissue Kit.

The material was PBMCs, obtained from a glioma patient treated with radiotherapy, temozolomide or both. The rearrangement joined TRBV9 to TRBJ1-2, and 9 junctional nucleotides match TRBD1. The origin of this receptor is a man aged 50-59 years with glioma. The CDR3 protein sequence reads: CASSPGPGTGHYGYTF. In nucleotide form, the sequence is TGTGCCAGCAGCCCTGGTCCCGGGACAGGGCACTATGGCTACACCTTC. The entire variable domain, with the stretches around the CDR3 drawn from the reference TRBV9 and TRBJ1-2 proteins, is DSGVTQTPKHLITATGQRVTLRCSPRSGDLSVYWYQQSLDQGLQFLIQYYNGEERAKGNILERFSAQQFPDLHSELNLSSLELGDSALYFCASSPGPGTGHYGYTFGSGTRLTVV.